A single TCR beta chain is shown here with its context. The sample belongs to a study of control samples from healthy donors and cancer patients. Germline assignment: CDR1 SQVTM and CDR2 ANQGSEA. Between the trimmed V and J ends, which lost 0 bases and 7 bases, there was a span of 13 bases. There are 14 residues in the CDR3. Sequenced by immunoSEQ multiplex PCR; TCRdb stores in-frame clones only, minus some. The sample includes 65,000 to 90,000 clones, approximately 94% of them seen just once. The TCR sequence derives from a woman in her twenties or thirties in good health. Sequencing input: blood. V gene TRBV29-1 combines with J gene TRBJ2-1; the D gene is possibly TRBD2 (5 bases). The CDR3 loop reads CSVEDGGGGNEQFF. Here the CDR3 DNA reads TGCAGCGTTGAAGACGGCGGAGGAGGTAATGAGCAGTTCTTC.